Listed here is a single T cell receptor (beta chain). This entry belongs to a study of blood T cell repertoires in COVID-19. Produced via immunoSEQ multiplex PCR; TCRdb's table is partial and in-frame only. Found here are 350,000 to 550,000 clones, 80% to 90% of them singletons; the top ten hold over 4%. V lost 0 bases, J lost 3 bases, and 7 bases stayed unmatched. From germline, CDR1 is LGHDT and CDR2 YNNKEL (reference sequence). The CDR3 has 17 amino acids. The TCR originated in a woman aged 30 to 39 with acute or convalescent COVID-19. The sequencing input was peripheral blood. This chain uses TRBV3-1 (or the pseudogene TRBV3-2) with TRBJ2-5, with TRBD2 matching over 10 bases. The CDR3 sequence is CASSQDILAGTKETQYF. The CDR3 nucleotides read TGTGCCAGCAGCCAAGATATACTAGCGGGGACCAAAGAGACCCAGTACTTC.